This is a list of T cell receptor beta chains from one sample in a study of glioma-infiltrating T cells after dendritic cell vaccination. Using immunoSEQ multiplex PCR, the repertoire was profiled, and TCRdb retains in-frame clones only, with some absent. The sample has some 90,000 clones, approximately 78% seen once. The sequences come from blood, collected after dendritic cell vaccination. These receptors originate from a human donor with glioblastoma. CDR3s include the opening cysteine and the closing phenylalanine or tryptophan. D genes are given only for firm matches. Rows may omit the clone size; those that give it use once, few, many or a size class.

TRBV4-1,TRBJ2-7,.,TRBD2,15,CASSPTTSGRERQYF,TGCGCCAGCAGCCCGACCACTAGCGGCCGGGAACGGCAGTACTTC
TRBV9,TRBJ2-2,.,.,15,CASSVASRVAGELFF,TGTGCCAGCAGCGTAGCTAGTCGAGTGGCCGGGGAGCTGTTTTTT
TRBV6-6,TRBJ2-3,.,TRBD1,16,CASSSLTGGRPDTQYF,TGTGCCAGCAGTTCCCTGACAGGGGGCAGGCCAGATACGCAGTATTTT
TRBV2,TRBJ2-7,few,TRBD1,15,CASRERDREGYEQYF,TGTGCCAGCAGGGAAAGGGACAGGGAGGGTTACGAGCAGTACTTC
TRBV9,TRBJ2-7,.,TRBD2,14,CASSGIAGSYEQYF,TGTGCCAGCAGCGGTATAGCGGGGTCCTACGAGCAGTACTTC
TRBV6-5,TRBJ2-2,.,TRBD1,15,CASTKGQSNTGELFF,TGTGCCAGCACCAAGGGACAGTCGAACACCGGGGAGCTGTTTTTT
TRBV6-5,TRBJ2-3,.,.,14,CASSFGFSTDTQYF,TGTGCCAGCAGTTTCGGGTTTAGCACAGATACGCAGTATTTT
TRBV7-8,TRBJ2-1,.,.,13,CASSLAQRAEQFF,TGTGCCAGCAGCTTAGCTCAGCGGGCTGAGCAGTTCTTC
TRBV7-2,TRBJ1-3,.,.,17,CASSLAPGGIAGNTIYF,TGTGCCAGCAGCTTAGCCCCGGGGGGAATTGCTGGAAACACCATATATTTT
TRBV28,TRBJ2-3,.,.,15,CASSGSGLGTDTQYF,TGTGCCAGCAGTGGGAGCGGGCTAGGAACAGATACGCAGTATTTT
TRBV27,TRBJ2-7,.,TRBD1,14,CASSFRGGTNEQYF,TGTGCCAGCAGTTTCAGAGGGGGCACGAACGAGCAGTACTTC
TRBV5-1,TRBJ1-1,.,.,14,CASSLAGERTEAFF,TGCGCCAGCAGCTTGGCAGGGGAGAGGACTGAAGCTTTCTTT
TRBV7-2,TRBJ1-4,.,TRBD1,15,CASSFRQGPNEKLFF,TGTGCCAGCAGCTTCCGACAGGGGCCAAATGAAAAACTGTTTTTT
TRBV7-2,TRBJ2-1,.,TRBD1,15,CASSLPQGDANEQFF,TGTGCCAGCAGCCTCCCCCAGGGGGATGCGAATGAGCAGTTCTTC
TRBV10-3,TRBJ2-3,.,TRBD1,16,CAISNLRDRGTDTQYF,TGTGCCATCAGTAACCTTCGGGACAGGGGCACAGATACGCAGTATTTT
TRBV25-1,TRBJ1-1,once,TRBD1,14,CASSGTGGLTEAFF,TGTGCCAGCAGTGGGACAGGGGGGCTTACTGAAGCTTTCTTT
TRBV7-9,TRBJ2-7,few,.,13,CASSLAPAYEQYF,TGTGCCAGCAGCTTAGCCCCAGCCTACGAGCAGTACTTC
TRBV2,TRBJ1-5,.,.,15,CASSLDSGGDQPQHF,TGTGCCAGCAGCCTTGACAGTGGAGGGGATCAGCCCCAGCATTTT
TRBV5-1,TRBJ2-2,.,.,15,CASSLAASATGELFF,TGCGCCAGCAGCTTGGCGGCTAGCGCCACCGGGGAGCTGTTTTTT
TRBV5-6,TRBJ1-1,.,TRBD1,15,CASSLKTGVNTEAFF,TGTGCCAGCAGCCTAAAAACAGGGGTGAACACTGAAGCTTTCTTT
TRBV6-1,TRBJ1-1,.,.,15,CASSEQSHMNTEAFF,TGTGCCAGCAGTGAACAGTCGCACATGAACACTGAAGCTTTCTTT
TRBV16,TRBJ2-1,.,TRBD2,16,CASSQRATSGGNEQFF,TGTGCCAGCAGCCAACGAGCGACTAGCGGGGGGAATGAGCAGTTCTTC
TRBV6-1,TRBJ1-5,.,.,18,CASSVSGGGYYSNQPQHF,TGTGCCAGCAGTGTTTCCGGGGGGGGGTACTATAGCAATCAGCCCCAGCATTTT
TRBV7-9,TRBJ2-7,.,.,14,CASSLAGGHYEQYF,TGTGCCAGCAGCTTAGCCGGGGGGCACTACGAGCAGTACTTC
TRBV7-9,TRBJ2-3,.,TRBD1,14,CASSKGASTDTQYF,TGTGCCAGCTCCAAGGGGGCAAGCACAGATACGCAGTATTTT
TRBV13,TRBJ2-3,few,.,13,CASSWGWVDTQYF,TGTGCCAGCAGCTGGGGCTGGGTAGATACGCAGTATTTT
TRBV7-2,TRBJ1-4,.,TRBD1,16,CASSYQQGALNEKLFF,TGTGCCAGCAGCTACCAACAGGGGGCGCTGAATGAAAAACTGTTTTTT
TRBV9,TRBJ2-1,.,TRBD2,20,CASSVEGGTSGFLRVNEQFF,TGTGCCAGCAGCGTAGAGGGCGGGACTAGCGGGTTTCTAAGGGTCAATGAGCAGTTCTTC
TRBV6-1,TRBJ1-3,.,.,15,CATSEGRLGGNTIYF,TGTGCCACCTCGGAGGGACGCTTGGGGGGAAACACCATATATTTT
TRBV19,TRBJ2-1,.,TRBD1,15,CASSTTGTGYNEQFF,TGTGCCAGTAGTACAACCGGGACAGGGTATAATGAGCAGTTCTTC
TRBV18,TRBJ2-2,.,.,16,CASSPPGRLVTGELFF,TGTGCCAGCTCACCACCTGGCAGGCTCGTGACCGGGGAGCTGTTTTTT
TRBV18,TRBJ2-7,.,.,14,CASSGGQVDYEQYF,TGTGCCAGCTCGGGGGGGCAGGTAGACTACGAGCAGTACTTC
TRBV12-5,TRBJ2-5,.,TRBD2,15,CASAEGLAGPETQYF,TGTGCTAGTGCCGAGGGACTAGCGGGACCGGAGACCCAGTACTTC
TRBV2,TRBJ2-5,.,.,12,CASSEQEETQYF,TGTGCCAGCAGTGAGCAGGAAGAGACCCAGTACTTC
TRBV9,TRBJ1-2,.,TRBD1,14,CASSPRQGPYGYTF,TGTGCCAGCAGCCCCCGACAGGGACCGTATGGCTACACCTTC
TRBV2,TRBJ2-3,.,.,16,CASSEALRGRTDTQYF,TGTGCCAGCAGTGAAGCGCTTCGGGGGAGGACAGATACGCAGTATTTT
TRBV29-1,TRBJ2-7,.,.,13,CSVEGQGMFEQYF,TGCAGCGTTGAAGGGCAGGGGATGTTCGAGCAGTACTTC
TRBV7-6,TRBJ1-5,.,.,14,CASSLGGPNQPQHF,TGTGCCAGCAGCTTAGGAGGCCCGAATCAGCCCCAGCATTTT
TRBV7-9,TRBJ2-2,.,.,14,CASSSQDYTGELFF,TGTGCCAGCAGCTCACAGGATTACACCGGGGAGCTGTTTTTT
TRBV7-9,TRBJ1-1,.,.,17,CASSSPRGGPMNTEAFF,TGTGCCAGCAGCTCCCCCCGGGGGGGGCCCATGAACACTGAAGCTTTCTTT
TRBV30,TRBJ2-5,.,TRBD2,12,CAWKAGQETQYF,TGTGCCTGGAAAGCGGGGCAAGAGACCCAGTACTTC
TRBV7-9,TRBJ2-1,.,.,14,CASSLEEVYNEQFF,TGTGCCAGCAGCTTAGAGGAGGTGTACAATGAGCAGTTCTTC
TRBV7-2,TRBJ2-3,.,TRBD2,15,CASRPVGGGTDTQYF,TGTGCCAGCAGACCTGTGGGGGGGGGCACAGATACGCAGTATTTT
TRBV15,TRBJ1-3,.,.,16,CATSRVSGGAGNTIYF,TGTGCCACCAGCAGAGTCTCCGGGGGAGCCGGAAACACCATATATTTT
TRBV6-1,TRBJ1-1,.,.,14,CASSPGWTDTEAFF,TGTGCCAGCAGTCCAGGGTGGACGGACACTGAAGCTTTCTTT
TRBV7-7,TRBJ2-5,once,TRBD2,16,CASSLGLAPGQETQYF,TGTGCCAGCAGCCTCGGACTAGCCCCTGGCCAAGAGACCCAGTACTTC
TRBV30,TRBJ2-1,.,.,12,CAWRGWSHEQFF,TGTGCCTGGAGAGGTTGGAGTCATGAGCAGTTCTTC
TRBV11-2,TRBJ2-3,once,.,14,CASSLISGSDTQYF,TGTGCCAGCAGCTTAATCTCAGGGTCAGATACGCAGTATTTT
TRBV5-1,TRBJ1-4,.,TRBD1,14,CASSPRGRDEKLFF,TGCGCCAGCAGCCCCAGGGGGCGCGATGAAAAACTGTTTTTT
TRBV4-1,TRBJ2-7,few,.,11,CASSGGYEQYF,TGCGCCAGCAGCGGGGGGTACGAGCAGTACTTC
TRBV19,TRBJ2-5,.,TRBD2,17,CASSAGTSGGQGGTQYF,TGTGCCAGTAGCGCCGGGACTAGCGGGGGGCAGGGGGGGACCCAGTACTTC
TRBV11-2,TRBJ1-1,.,TRBD1,14,CASRDRVMNTEAFF,TGTGCCAGCAGGGACAGGGTAATGAACACTGAAGCTTTCTTT